The 7 T cell receptor beta chains below come from one sample, sequenced in a study of shared clonotypes between healthy human individuals. The assay was immunoSEQ multiplex PCR, and TCRdb's table has in-frame clones only and misses some. The sample lists approximately 500,000 clones, 60% to 80% occurring once. The sample was PBMCs. The receptor source for this set is a woman aged 40 to 55 in good health. Some clones in this sample may be carry-over from other donors' samples.

This chain uses TRBV5-4 with TRBJ2-7; D might be TRBD2 (6 bases). The CDR3 totals 16 residues. V was clipped by 0 bases and J by 3 bases, with 16 bases between them. Germline values: CDR1 SGHNT, CDR2 YYREEE (reference sequence). The CDR3 reads CASSLAGGLTNYEQYF. Here the CDR3 DNA reads TGTGCCAGCAGCTTGGCCGGTGGACTAACGAACTACGAGCAGTACTTC.

This clone occurred many times. Within the sample, other DNA sequences also encode this same CDR3. This sequence joins TRBV5-4 and TRBJ1-4; a weak D match, TRBD1 (5 bases). Germline V gives CDR1 SGHNT, CDR2 YYREEE (reference sequence). The CDR3 has 14 amino acids. Trimming took off 4 bases at V and 8 bases at J, with 15 bases between the two ends. The CDR3 DNA follows: TGTGCCAGCAGCCTTGCAGGGACCACAGAAAAACTGTTTTTT. It encodes CASSLAGTTEKLFF.

The V call is TRBV7-7, the J call TRBJ1-1; D ambiguous. Per the germline V gene, CDR1 is SSHAT and CDR2 is FNYEAQ (reference sequence). V lost 2 bases, J lost 1 base, and 5 bases lay in between. The CDR3 runs to 13 residues. The CDR3 DNA reads as TGTGCCAGCAGCTTATCAGAGAACACTGAAGCTTTCTTT. Translated, it gives CASSLSENTEAFF.

This clone appeared a single time. In DNA, the CDR3 is TGTGCCAGCAGTGTCACACAGGGGTTGAGGACTGAAGCTTTCTTT. Its translation is CASSVTQGLRTEAFF. This chain uses TRBV6-4 with TRBJ1-1; 7 nucleotides align to TRBD1. The V and J ends lost 4 bases and 5 bases, in that order; junction bases with no gene match: 10. From germline, CDR1 is MRHNA and CDR2 SNTAGT. The CDR3 has 15 residues.

The CDR3 here is CASSFYGQDSNEQFF. The CDR3 nucleotides read TGTGCCAGCAGCTTCTACGGACAGGATTCCAATGAGCAGTTCTTC. The rearrangement links TRBV5-5 to TRBJ2-1; 7 bases map to TRBD1. The V gene's germline CDR1 is SGHKS and CDR2 YYEKEE (reference sequence). This CDR3 region has 15 residues. Unmatched junction bases numbered 8, after V lost 2 bases and J lost 6 bases.

The rearrangement uses TRBV18 and TRBJ2-3; D perhaps matches TRBD2 (7 bases). V lost 2 bases, J lost 0 bases, and 12 bases lay in between. This CDR3 has 16 amino acids. Germline V gives CDR1 KGHSH, CDR2 LQKENI. The CDR3, as DNA: TGTGCCAGCTCACCATTTGCGGGGGCGAGCACAGATACGCAGTATTTT. Its protein product is CASSPFAGASTDTQYF.

A note on this clone: This probably arose from a read error, given a far larger clone one base away. Here the CDR3 reads CASSSRGPCEQYF. CDR3 coding DNA: TGTGCCAGCAGCTCCCGAGGACCCTGCGAGCAGTACTTC. J is TRBJ2-7 and V is TRBV7-9; no definite D call. Germline lookup yields CDR1 SEHNR and CDR2 FQNEAQ (reference sequence). V shed 4 bases and J shed 6 bases, with 13 bases lying between them. The CDR3 has 13 amino acids.